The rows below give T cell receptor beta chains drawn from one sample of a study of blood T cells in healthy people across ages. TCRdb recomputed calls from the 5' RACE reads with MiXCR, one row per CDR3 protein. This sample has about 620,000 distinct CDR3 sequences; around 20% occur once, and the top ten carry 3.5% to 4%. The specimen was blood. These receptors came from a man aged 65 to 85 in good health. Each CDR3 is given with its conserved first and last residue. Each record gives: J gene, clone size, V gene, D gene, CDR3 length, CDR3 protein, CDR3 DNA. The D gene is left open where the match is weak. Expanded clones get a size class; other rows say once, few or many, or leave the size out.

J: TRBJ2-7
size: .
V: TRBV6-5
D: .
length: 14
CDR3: CASSYSTGIGEQYF
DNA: TGTGCCAGCAGTTACTCGACGGGAATTGGCGAGCAGTACTTC

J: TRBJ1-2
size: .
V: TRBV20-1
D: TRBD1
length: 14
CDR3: CSARAQRQGLGYTF
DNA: TGCAGTGCTAGAGCCCAAAGACAGGGTCTGGGCTACACCTTC

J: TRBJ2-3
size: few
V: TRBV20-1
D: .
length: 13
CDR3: CSARFQGADTQYF
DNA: TGCAGTGCTAGATTTCAGGGAGCAGATACGCAGTACTTT

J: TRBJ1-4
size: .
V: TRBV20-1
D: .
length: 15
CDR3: CSARDHGDSLKKLFF
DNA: TGCAGTGCTAGAGATCATGGGGATTCGTTGAAAAAACTGTTTTTT

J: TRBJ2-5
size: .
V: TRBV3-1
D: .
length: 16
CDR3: CASSQAWGAHQETQYF
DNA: TGTGCCAGCAGCCAAGCCTGGGGGGCCCACCAAGAGACCCAGTACTTC

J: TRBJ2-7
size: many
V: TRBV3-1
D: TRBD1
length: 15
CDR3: CASSLGTGDFYEQYF
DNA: TGTGCCAGCAGCCTGGGGACAGGAGACTTCTACGAGCAGTACTTC

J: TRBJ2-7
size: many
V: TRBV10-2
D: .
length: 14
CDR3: CASSAAGTVYEQYF
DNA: TGCGCCAGCAGTGCCGCGGGGACAGTCTACGAGCAGTACTTC

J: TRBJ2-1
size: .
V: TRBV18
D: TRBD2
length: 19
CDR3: CASSPPGLAGDSWKNEQFF
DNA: TGTGCCAGCTCACCACCGGGACTAGCGGGAGACTCATGGAAGAATGAGCAGTTCTTC

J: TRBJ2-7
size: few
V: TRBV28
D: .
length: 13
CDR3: CASSPWGFNEQYF
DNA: TGTGCCAGCAGTCCCTGGGGGTTCAACGAGCAGTACTTC

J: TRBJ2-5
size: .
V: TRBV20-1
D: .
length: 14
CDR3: CSARSTGGEETQYF
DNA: TGCAGTGCTAGGTCAACAGGGGGGGAAGAGACCCAGTACTTC

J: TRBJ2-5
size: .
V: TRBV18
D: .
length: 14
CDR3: CASSPRGGSEEQYF
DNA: TGTGCCAGCTCACCACGCGGGGGCTCTGAGGAGCAGTACTTC

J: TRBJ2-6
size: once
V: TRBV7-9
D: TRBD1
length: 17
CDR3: CASSSRTGETGANVLTF
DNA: TGTGCCAGCAGCTCCCGGACAGGGGAAACTGGGGCCAACGTCCTGACTTTC

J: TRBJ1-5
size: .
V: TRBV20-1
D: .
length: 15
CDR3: CSARDNSYSNQPQHF
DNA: TGCAGTGCTAGAGATAACAGCTATAGCAATCAGCCCCAGCATTTT

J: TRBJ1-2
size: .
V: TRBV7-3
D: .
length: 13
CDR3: CASGPGSNYGYTF
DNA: TGTGCCAGCGGCCCAGGGTCTAACTATGGCTACACCTTC